One and the same sample provided the 21 T cell receptor beta chains below, sequenced in a study of control samples from healthy donors and cancer patients. The repertoire was sequenced with immunoSEQ multiplex PCR; TCRdb's copy has only in-frame clones and lacks some. The sample holds 150,000 to 200,000 clones, 96% seen once. Sequencing was carried out using blood. Receptor source: a woman aged 25 to 39 in good health.

The chain joins TRBV7-9 to TRBJ2-7; D may match TRBD1 or TRBD2 (5 bases each). In germline, CDR1 is SEHNR, CDR2 FQNEAQ (reference sequence). The CDR3 length is 14 residues. V was clipped by 5 bases and J by 0 bases, with 11 bases between them. CDR3 amino acids: CASSRGGSSYEQYF. As DNA, the CDR3 is TGTGCCAGCAGCCGTGGGGGATCCTCCTACGAGCAGTACTTC.

In DNA form, the CDR3 reads TGTGCCAGCAGTGAAGAGGCGGGACTTTGGAGCTCCTACAATGAGCAGTTCTTC. Translation: CASSEEAGLWSSYNEQFF. The V gene is TRBV2, the J gene TRBJ2-1, with TRBD2 as a possible D gene (6 bases). V gave up 1 base and J gave up 0 bases, with 16 bases separating them. This CDR3 is 18 amino acids long. From germline, CDR1 is SNHLY and CDR2 FYNNEI.

The gene calls are TRBV7-9 and TRBJ2-2; the match to TRBD1 covers 8 bases. This CDR3 is 15 amino acids long. With 2 bases clipped from V and 4 bases from J, the junction kept 3 bases outside the gene matches. Germline CDR1 is SEHNR and CDR2 is FQNEAQ (reference sequence). This chain's CDR3 is CASSLQGAVTGELFF. Written as DNA, the CDR3 is TGTGCCAGCAGCTTACAGGGGGCGGTCACCGGGGAGCTGTTTTTT. The full variable domain, completed using reference TRBV7-9 and TRBJ2-2, is DTGVSQNPRHKITKRGQNVTFRCDPISEHNRLYWYRQTLGQGPEFLTYFQNEAQLEKSRLLSDRFSAERPKGSFSTLEIQRTEQGDSAMYLCASSLQGAVTGELFFGEGSRLTVL.

In nucleotides, the CDR3 is TGCAGTGCTAGTACTAGCGCCGAGAGCACAGATACGCAGTATTTT. Its translation: CSASTSAESTDTQYF. The gene calls are TRBV20-1 and TRBJ2-3, with 7 bases matching TRBD2. The CDR3 sequence is 15 residues long. Unmatched junction bases numbered 6, after V lost 3 bases and J lost 0 bases. Germline V lookup: CDR1 DFQATT, CDR2 SNEGSKA (reference sequence).

V gene TRBV3-1 (or the pseudogene TRBV3-2) combines with J gene TRBJ1-5, with 8 bases that match TRBD1. The junction had 7 bases not matched to a gene; V was cut back by 0 bases and J by 6 bases. The length of the CDR3 is 16 residues. Germline V gene data show CDR1 as LGHDT and CDR2 as YNNKEL (reference sequence). The CDR3: CASSQERGQGFQPQHF. Written as DNA, the CDR3 is TGTGCCAGCAGCCAAGAACGAGGACAGGGTTTTCAGCCCCAGCATTTT.

The chain employs TRBV7-9 and TRBJ2-7; the D gene is possibly TRBD2 (6 bases). Germline V gene sequence: CDR1 SEHNR, CDR2 FQNEAQ (reference sequence). Trimming took 5 bases from V and 2 from J, leaving 16 bases between them. The CDR3 sequence is 15 residues long. DNA for the CDR3: TGTGCCAGCAGCGCTCTGAGCGGGCCGACCTACGAGCAGTACTTC. This translates into CASSALSGPTYEQYF.

This clone was found a few times. The chain employs TRBV29-1 and TRBJ2-5, with 7 bases that match TRBD1. Per germline, CDR1 SQVTM and CDR2 ANQGSEA. The CDR3 contains 16 residues. The trim removed 0 bases at V and 7 bases at J, leaving 14 bases unmatched. Here the CDR3 reads CSVEDLRDRDVGTQYF. As DNA, the CDR3 is TGCAGCGTTGAAGATCTTCGTGACAGGGATGTCGGGACCCAGTACTTC. Complete variable domain (other parts from reference TRBV29-1 and TRBJ2-5): SAVISQKPSRDICQRGTSLTIQCQVDSQVTMMFWYRQQPGQSLTLIATANQGSEATYESGFVIDKFPISRPNLTFSTLTVSNMSPEDSSIYLCSVEDLRDRDVGTQYFGPGTRLLVL.

This clone was found once. The V call is TRBV7-9, the J call TRBJ2-1; 7 bases agree with TRBD2. Germline trimming cut 4 bases from V and 0 bases from J; bases unmatched to any gene: 3. Germline V gene sequence: CDR1 SEHNR, CDR2 FQNEAQ (reference sequence). This CDR3 region has 15 residues. CDR3 loop: CASSSSGLSYNEQFF. The CDR3 DNA is TGTGCCAGCAGCTCTAGCGGTCTCTCCTACAATGAGCAGTTCTTC.

The V and J genes are TRBV2 and TRBJ1-2; 8 nucleotides align to TRBD1. V was pared by 5 bases and J by 2 bases, with 1 base of the junction left unmatched. Germline CDR1 reads SNHLY; CDR2 reads FYNNEI. The CDR3 extends over 13 amino acids. CDR3 DNA: TGTGCCAGCAGTAGGACAGGGAACTATGGCTACACCTTC. It is translated as CASSRTGNYGYTF.

Here the CDR3 reads CASSRPRGEQYF. CDR3 nucleotide sequence: TGTGCCAGCAGTCGACCCAGGGGAGAGCAGTACTTC. The rearrangement links TRBV27 to TRBJ2-7; D possibly corresponds to TRBD1 (6 bases). The CDR3 covers 12 residues. Per the germline V gene, CDR1 is MNHEY and CDR2 is SMNVEV (reference sequence). V gave up 5 bases and J gave up 7 bases, with 12 bases separating them.

The chain links TRBV5-4 to TRBJ1-4; no definite D call. Germline loops: CDR1 SGHNT, CDR2 YYREEE (reference sequence). Trimming cost V 1 base and J 13 bases, with 23 bases left between them. This CDR3 comprises 16 residues. In DNA form, the CDR3 reads TGTGCCAGCAGCTTGTTACGCGGCAAACCGGATCGGGCACTGTTTTTT. This sequence encodes CASSLLRGKPDRALFF.

The chain recombines TRBV5-6 with TRBJ1-1, with D hard to call. The germline V gene has CDR1 SGHDT and CDR2 YYEEEE. This CDR3 has 13 amino acids. The ends were cut back, 2 bases at V and 2 bases at J, with 7 bases in the middle. The CDR3 DNA is TGTGCCAGCAGCTTTTCCCGTAACACTGAAGCTTTCTTT. It is translated as CASSFSRNTEAFF.

This rearrangement joins TRBV11-2 to TRBJ2-7, with D unresolved. From germline, CDR1 is SGHAT and CDR2 FQNNGV. V was clipped by 3 bases and J by 0 bases, with 3 bases between them. The CDR3 has 12 residues. This chain's CDR3 is CASSFHSYEQYF. DNA for the CDR3: TGTGCCAGCAGCTTCCACTCCTACGAGCAGTACTTC.

This chain joins TRBV11-3 and TRBJ2-1; 9 bases fit TRBD2. V lost 5 bases, J lost 10 bases, and 9 bases stayed unmatched. The CDR3 is made up of 14 amino acids. The germline CDR1 and CDR2 sequences are SGHNT and YENEEA. The CDR3 sequence is CASSPPGLANEQFF. CDR3 DNA sequence: TGTGCCAGCAGCCCACCGGGACTAGCCAACGAGCAGTTCTTC.

The V and J genes are TRBV6-5 and TRBJ1-2; tentative D call: TRBD1 (6 bases). V lost 5 bases and J 2 bases, leaving 15 bases between the germline ends. The germline gives CDR1 MNHEY, CDR2 SVGAGI. This CDR3 has 15 residues. The CDR3 region is CASSPYRVGNYGYTF. In DNA, the CDR3 is TGTGCCAGCAGTCCCTACAGGGTCGGAAACTATGGCTACACCTTC.

The chain recombines TRBV29-1 with TRBJ1-1, with D hard to call. Per germline, CDR1 SQVTM and CDR2 ANQGSEA. The V gene lost 3 bases and the J gene lost 10 bases, with 9 bases spanning the gap. This CDR3 is 10 amino acids long. This chain's CDR3 is CSVESVSAFF. Written as DNA, the CDR3 is TGCAGCGTTGAGTCCGTTTCAGCTTTCTTT.

This clone was picked up one time. The chain employs TRBV18 and TRBJ1-1; no clear D gene. The CDR3 is 14 amino acids. Trimming removed 1 base at V and 0 bases at J, with 6 bases between. Germline V lookup: CDR1 KGHSH, CDR2 LQKENI. The CDR3 loop is CASSPLGMNTEAFF. The CDR3 DNA reads as TGTGCCAGCTCACCACTGGGTATGAACACTGAAGCTTTCTTT.

V is TRBV5-4 and J is TRBJ2-7; maybe TRBD2 (5 bases). Germline values: CDR1 SGHNT, CDR2 YYREEE (reference sequence). V gave up 2 bases and J gave up 5 bases, with 8 bases separating them. The CDR3 contains 12 residues. CDR3 sequence reads: CASSLATNEQYF. CDR3 nucleotides: TGTGCCAGCAGCTTAGCGACTAACGAGCAGTACTTC.

The J gene is TRBJ1-1, the V gene TRBV2; 7 positions match TRBD1. Unmatched junction bases numbered 8, after V lost 6 bases and J lost 1 base. The CDR3 length is 15 residues. Germline CDR1 SNHLY, CDR2 FYNNEI. Here the CDR3 reads CASRRRQGRNTEAFF. The CDR3 DNA reads TGTGCCAGCAGAAGAAGACAGGGTCGGAACACTGAAGCTTTCTTT. Together with reference TRBV2 and TRBJ1-1, the CDR3 gives the full variable domain: EPEVTQTPSHQVTQMGQEVILRCVPISNHLYFYWYRQILGQKVEFLVSFYNNEISEKSEIFDDQFSVERPDGSNFTLKIRSTKLEDSAMYFCASRRRQGRNTEAFFGQGTRLTVV.

The chain is built from TRBV6-2 or TRBV6-3 and TRBJ1-1; 8 bases are shared with TRBD1. Germline V CDR1 and CDR2: MNHEY, SVGEGT. V was pared by 0 bases and J by 3 bases, with 9 bases of the junction left unmatched. The CDR3 totals 17 residues. CDR3 amino acids: CASSYSPWDRSDTEAFF. CDR3 DNA: TGTGCCAGCAGTTACTCCCCATGGGACAGGAGTGACACTGAAGCTTTCTTT.

The chain's CDR3 is CASSPKHLDGYTF. DNA for the CDR3: TGTGCCAGCAGCCCGAAGCATCTCGATGGCTACACCTTC. The V and J genes are TRBV3-1 (or the pseudogene TRBV3-2) and TRBJ1-2; D unclear. This CDR3 contains 13 residues. Deletions cut 4 bases from V and 6 bases from J, with 12 bases between. The V gene's germline CDR1 is LGHDT and CDR2 YNNKEL (reference sequence).